These 20 T cell receptor beta chains came from one sample sequenced in a study of T cells after yellow fever vaccination. From the 5' RACE reads, TCRdb called clonotypes with MiXCR, one entry per CDR3 protein. The data show 200,000 to 300,000 distinct CDR3 sequences, with approximately 3.8% seen just once and roughly a fifth held by the top ten. The material was PBMCs, obtained 15 days after the yellow fever booster vaccination. All receptors come from a man aged 18 to 29 who received the YFV17D yellow fever vaccine.

This clonotype showed up many times. The rearrangement joins TRBV6-5 to TRBJ2-1; the match to TRBD1 covers 12 bases. CDR3 size: 13 residues. CDR1 and CDR2 (germline): MNHEY, SVGAGI. After removal of 6 bases from V and 7 bases from J, the junction contained 1 base not matched to a gene. The CDR3 here is CASRGQGANEQFF. The CDR3 coding sequence is TGTGCCAGCAGGGGACAGGGGGCGAATGAGCAGTTCTTC.

Ten or more counts support this clonotype. This chain links TRBV12-3 or TRBV12-4 with TRBJ2-3; TRBD2 matches 9 bases. The CDR3 sequence is 16 residues long. With V trimmed by 5 bases and J by 0 bases, 6 bases remained unmatched. The CDR3: CASSPLAGYSTDTQYF. DNA of the CDR3: TGTGCCAGCAGTCCGCTAGCGGGATATAGCACAGATACGCAGTATTTT.

This clonotype was seen at least ten times. This chain links TRBV5-1 with TRBJ2-3; no clear D. Trimming removed 0 bases at V and 6 bases at J, with 11 bases between. The CDR3 consists of 14 residues. Germline CDR1 and CDR2: SGHRS and YFSETQ. DNA of the CDR3: TGCGCCAGCAGCTTGGAGTGGGGATCGGATACGCAGTATTTT. It yields the protein CASSLEWGSDTQYF.

This clonotype was seen at least ten times. The J gene is TRBJ1-1, the V gene TRBV20-1; 8 nucleotides line up with TRBD1. The germline V gene has CDR1 DFQATT and CDR2 SNEGSKA (reference sequence). CDR3 length: 12 amino acids. The CDR3 DNA sequence: TGCAGCACTATCAGGGGGCTGGCTGAAGCTTTCTTT. Its translation is CSTIRGLAEAFF.

This clonotype was seen at least ten times. The chain joins TRBV4-1 to TRBJ2-3; TRBD2 might be the D (7 bases). CDR3 length: 16 residues. Trimming removed 0 bases from V and 4 bases from J, with 14 bases in between. CDR1 and CDR2 from the germline V gene are MGHRA and YSYEKL. The CDR3 sequence: CASSQEGGAMADTQYF. In DNA form, the CDR3 reads TGCGCCAGCAGCCAAGAAGGGGGGGCCATGGCAGATACGCAGTATTTT.

This clonotype has just a few counts. This chain connects TRBV2 to TRBJ1-5; tentative D call: TRBD1 (5 bases). This CDR3 spans 13 amino acids. V lost 3 bases and J 6 bases, leaving 9 bases between the germline ends. CDR1 is SNHLY, CDR2 FYNNEI, per germline. The CDR3 nucleotides are TGTGCCAGCAGTGACCGGGGGATTCAGCCCCAGCATTTT. Translating it yields CASSDRGIQPQHF.

This clonotype has at least ten counts. The chain combines TRBV7-2 with TRBJ2-3; D uncertain. Trimming removed 5 bases at V and 6 bases at J, with 15 bases between. Germline CDR1 SGHTA, CDR2 FQGNSA. This CDR3 is built from 14 residues. In nucleotides, the CDR3 is TGTGCCAGCAGCACCAACCCAGGTCTGGATACGCAGTATTTT. Translated, it gives CASSTNPGLDTQYF.

In its sample, this clonotype was seen many times. The rearrangement links TRBV30 to TRBJ1-1; D unclear. The CDR3 is 12 residues long. Germline V gene data show CDR1 as GTSNPN and CDR2 as SVGIG (reference sequence). V dropped 4 bases and J dropped 6 bases, with 12 bases sitting between them. This chain's CDR3 is CAWMAGNAEAFF. CDR3 in DNA: TGTGCCTGGATGGCTGGGAATGCTGAAGCTTTCTTT.

This clonotype was seen at least ten times. The chain carries TRBV9 and TRBJ1-3; a possible D gene is TRBD1 (6 bases). The CDR3 covers 17 residues. Germline CDR1 SGDLS, CDR2 YYNGEE. V was trimmed by 3 bases and J by 0 bases, leaving 16 bases between them. The CDR3 spells CASSEKIGQNSGNTIYF. CDR3 in DNA: TGTGCCAGCAGCGAGAAGATTGGACAGAACTCTGGAAACACCATATATTTT. Based on the CDR3 plus reference TRBV9 and TRBJ1-3, the full variable domain is DSGVTQTPKHLITATGQRVTLRCSPRSGDLSVYWYQQSLDQGLQFLIQYYNGEERAKGNILERFSAQQFPDLHSELNLSSLELGDSALYFCASSEKIGQNSGNTIYFGEGSWLTVV.

This clonotype has ten or more counts. CDR3 in DNA: TGTGCCAGCAGTCACCCTACTCGCGGTAGTCTTTACAATGAGCAGTTCTTC. It translates to CASSHPTRGSLYNEQFF. This chain links TRBV6-5 with TRBJ2-1; D unresolved. CDR1 is MNHEY, CDR2 SVGAGI, per germline. The CDR3 is made up of 17 amino acids. Trimming took 5 bases from V and 4 from J, leaving 21 bases between them.

This clonotype showed up many times. The rearrangement uses TRBV21-1 and TRBJ2-3; the table names TRBD1, a call not compared with the DNA. TRBV21-1 is assigned pseudogene status. This CDR3 has 17 amino acids. CDR3 residues: CASSKEILQGRRDTQYF. DNA of the CDR3: TGTGCCAGCAGCAAAGAAATTCTCCAGGGGAGAAGAGATACGCAGTATTTT.

In its sample, this clonotype was seen many times. This chain uses TRBV6-6 with TRBJ1-6; D is undetermined. Germline CDR1 MNHNY, CDR2 SVGAGI (reference sequence). Trimming cost V 2 bases and J 8 bases, with 13 bases left between them. The CDR3 covers 15 residues. The CDR3 reads CASSYEGRRDSPLHF. The DNA for the CDR3 is TGTGCCAGCAGTTACGAGGGTCGACGGGATTCACCCCTCCACTTT.

In this sample, this clonotype turned up many times. The chain uses TRBV5-1 and TRBJ1-1; D not certain. The V gene lost 6 bases and the J gene lost 2 bases, with 20 bases spanning the gap. The CDR3 spans 16 residues. Germline V gene lookup returns CDR1 SGHRS and CDR2 YFSETQ. Written as DNA, the CDR3 is TGCGCCAGCACGCAGGCCCGAGGCGGCCTAAACACTGAAGCTTTCTTT. Amino acids: CASTQARGGLNTEAFF.

Ten or more counts support this clonotype. The gene calls are TRBV4-3 and TRBJ2-2; D is ambiguous. Germline CDR1 and CDR2: LGHNA and YSLEER. The CDR3 totals 17 residues. Trimming left V 1 base short and J 0 bases short, with 12 bases between. The CDR3 coding sequence is TGCGCCAGCAGCCAAGTGGGCAGCCCAACGAACACCGGGGAGCTGTTTTTT. It translates to CASSQVGSPTNTGELFF.

This clonotype was counted at least ten times. The chain recombines TRBV5-1 with TRBJ2-2; perhaps D is TRBD1 or TRBD2 (5 bases each). This CDR3 has 17 residues. Looked up from germline, CDR1 is SGHRS and CDR2 is YFSETQ. Between the trimmed V and J ends, which lost 0 bases and 0 bases, there was a span of 12 bases. CDR3 DNA sequence: TGCGCCAGCAGCTTGGCCGTGGGACGGACGAACACCGGGGAGCTGTTTTTT. Protein: CASSLAVGRTNTGELFF. The whole variable domain, filled in from reference TRBV5-1 and TRBJ2-2, reads KAGVTQTPRYLIKTRGQQVTLSCSPISGHRSVSWYQQTPGQGLQFLFEYFSETQRNKGNFPGRFSGRQFSNSRSEMNVSTLELGDSALYLCASSLAVGRTNTGELFFGEGSRLTVL.

The sample holds many counts of this clonotype. The chain employs TRBV18 and TRBJ1-5, with D maybe TRBD1 (6 bases). The ends were cut back, 2 bases at V and 0 bases at J, with 8 bases in the middle. CDR3 length: 15 residues. Germline V lookup: CDR1 KGHSH, CDR2 LQKENI. CDR3 sequence (DNA): TGTGCCAGCTCACCAGGGGGCTATAGCAATCAGCCCCAGCATTTT. It specifies CASSPGGYSNQPQHF. Looking up the rest from reference TRBV18 and TRBJ1-5 gives the full variable domain: NAGVMQNPRHLVRRRGQEARLRCSPMKGHSHVYWYRQLPEEGLKFMVYLQKENIIDESGMPKERFSAEFPKEGPSILRIQQVVRGDSAAYFCASSPGGYSNQPQHFGDGTRLSIL.

In this sample, this clonotype turned up many times. The chain employs TRBV20-1 and TRBJ2-7; D is ambiguous. V was trimmed by 0 bases and J by 2 bases, leaving 11 bases between them. Germline-derived CDR1 and CDR2 are DFQATT and SNEGSKA (reference sequence). This CDR3 has 14 amino acids. The CDR3: CSARDFGMTYEQYF. Here the CDR3 DNA reads TGCAGTGCTAGAGATTTCGGCATGACCTACGAGCAGTACTTC.

This clonotype was detected ten times or more. In DNA form, the CDR3 reads TGCGCCAGCAGCAAAGGGACTAGCGGGGGGGATACGCAGTATTTT. Encoded protein: CASSKGTSGGDTQYF. The V call is TRBV5-1, the J call TRBJ2-3; 15 bases agree with TRBD2. The V segment lost 4 bases and the J segment 6 bases; nucleotides outside the gene matches: 3. The CDR3 sequence is 15 residues long. Per the germline V gene, CDR1 is SGHRS and CDR2 is YFSETQ.

This clonotype was observed a handful of times. The gene calls are TRBV29-1 and TRBJ2-3; TRBD1 aligns across 7 bases. Losses at the gene ends were 4 bases for V and 3 bases for J; bases not matched to a gene: 7. Germline CDR1 and CDR2: SQVTM and ANQGSEA. The CDR3 consists of 14 residues. The DNA of the CDR3 is TGCAGCGTTGTTGGACAGGCGGATACAGATACGCAGTATTTT. As protein: CSVVGQADTDTQYF.

This clonotype was found many times. The V gene is TRBV7-2, the J gene TRBJ2-7; D might be TRBD2 (5 bases). This CDR3 spans 16 amino acids. V was pared by 5 bases and J by 0 bases, with 17 bases between. The V gene's germline CDR1 is SGHTA and CDR2 FQGNSA. Here the CDR3 reads CASSPIGPGFSYEQYV. Written as DNA, the CDR3 is TGTGCCAGCAGCCCCATAGGGCCGGGATTCTCCTACGAGCAGTACGTC.